These 20 T cell receptor beta chains came from one sample sequenced in a study of PD-L1 blockade in urothelial cancer (dated by TCRdb to about 2017). Library construction relied on the immunoSEQ multiplex PCR assay. TCRdb stores this immuneACCESS table with in-frame sequences only. Part of the clones is absent; in the studies checked, under half of the shortfall reflects unresolved V genes, and no reason is known for the rest. Across this sample there are fewer than 25,000 clones, with around 88% seen only once. Jointly, the top ten make up less than 4% of the sample. Specimen: PBMCs, collected around atezolizumab (anti-PD-L1) treatment. Receptors originate from a man in his fifties or sixties with urothelial cancer.

This clone has only one observation. This rearrangement joins TRBV28 to TRBJ2-7, with D possibly being TRBD1 (6 bases). The CDR3 covers 11 residues. The V end lost 2 bases, the J end lost 9 bases, and 8 bases lay between the germline ends. Looked up from germline, CDR1 is MDHEN and CDR2 is SYDVKM. The CDR3 loop reads CASSLKGVQYF. CDR3 nucleotides: TGTGCCAGCAGTTTAAAGGGGGTGCAGTACTTC. Looking up the rest from reference TRBV28 and TRBJ2-7 gives the full variable domain: DVKVTQSSRYLVKRTGEKVFLECVQDMDHENMFWYRQDPGLGLRLIYFSYDVKMKEKGDIPEGYSVSREKKERFSLILESASTNQTSMYLCASSLKGVQYFGPGTRLTVT.

J is TRBJ2-3 and V is TRBV5-6; a possible D gene is TRBD1 (6 bases). The CDR3 covers 16 residues. V was trimmed by 0 bases and J by 1 base, leaving 12 bases between them. CDR1 and CDR2 (germline): SGHDT, YYEEEE. CDR3 sequence reads: CASSLEIRGGTDTQYF. The CDR3 DNA sequence: TGTGCCAGCAGCTTGGAAATCAGGGGAGGCACAGATACGCAGTATTTT. The full variable domain, with the rest looked up from reference TRBV5-6 and TRBJ2-3, is DAGVTQSPTHLIKTRGQQVTLRCSPKSGHDTVSWYQQALGQGPQFIFQYYEEEERQRGNFPDRFSGHQFPNYSSELNVNALLLGDSALYLCASSLEIRGGTDTQYFGPGTRLTVL.

This clone was detected only a few times. The chain has TRBV28 and TRBJ2-7; a possible D gene is TRBD2 (6 bases). The CDR3 runs to 17 residues. V lost 4 bases and J lost 0, with 19 bases in between. Germline V gene lookup returns CDR1 MDHEN and CDR2 SYDVKM. CDR3 protein: CASSYLFGSGSSYEQYF. CDR3 DNA sequence: TGTGCCAGCAGTTACCTCTTCGGTAGCGGAAGCTCCTACGAGCAGTACTTC.

The chain has TRBV9 and TRBJ2-1, with D perhaps matching TRBD2 (5 bases). Germline CDR1 SGDLS, CDR2 YYNGEE. CDR3 length: 18 residues. Trimming removed 4 bases at V and 0 bases at J, with 20 bases between. CDR3 loop: CASSPRGFTRSSYNEQFF. The CDR3 DNA reads TGTGCCAGCAGCCCCCGCGGGTTTACCCGGAGCTCCTACAATGAGCAGTTCTTC.

The V and J genes are TRBV7-8 and TRBJ2-7, with TRBD2 matching over 7 bases. V lost 5 bases and J lost 5; bases outside the gene matches: 9. The CDR3 sequence is 14 residues long. In germline, CDR1 is SGHVS, CDR2 FQNEAQ. This CDR3 is CASSPPGGVDEQYF. CDR3 in DNA: TGTGCCAGCAGCCCTCCGGGGGGAGTCGACGAGCAGTACTTC. The full variable domain, completed using reference TRBV7-8 and TRBJ2-7, is GAGVSQSPRYKVAKRGQDVALRCDPISGHVSLFWYQQALGQGPEFLTYFQNEAQLDKSGLPSDRFFAERPEGSVSTLKIQRTQQEDSAVYLCASSPPGGVDEQYFGPGTRLTVT.

The chain is built from TRBV19 and TRBJ2-7; 8 bases are a match to TRBD1. Trimming took 1 base from V and 5 from J; bases not matched to a gene: 13. CDR1 and CDR2 (germline): LNHDA, SQIVND (reference sequence). The CDR3 totals 17 residues. CDR3 DNA: TGTGCCAGTAGTATAGCATCTTCCAGGGGGCGCGGCCACGAGCAGTACTTC. Its translation: CASSIASSRGRGHEQYF.

V gene TRBV19 combines with J gene TRBJ2-2, with TRBD1 as a possible D gene (6 bases). Trimming took off 6 bases at V and 5 bases at J, with 13 bases between the two ends. The germline V gene encodes CDR1 LNHDA and CDR2 SQIVND (reference sequence). The CDR3 extends over 14 amino acids. The CDR3 region is CASSSRGETGELFF. The CDR3 DNA reads as TGTGCCAGTAGCTCCAGGGGCGAAACCGGGGAGCTGTTTTTT.

The chain recombines TRBV6-4 with TRBJ1-3; 9 bases fit TRBD1. The CDR3 has 19 amino acids. The V gene end was trimmed by 6 bases and the J gene end by 2 bases; junction bases not matched to a gene: 17. Per the germline V gene, CDR1 is MRHNA and CDR2 is SNTAGT. The DNA of the CDR3 is TGTGCCAGCAGGTCACCGGGACAGGGACGTCGGGAGGCTGGAAACACCATATATTTT. As protein: CASRSPGQGRREAGNTIYF.

The rearrangement links TRBV29-1 to TRBJ2-2, with 11 nucleotides matching TRBD1. Germline CDR1 reads SQVTM; CDR2 reads ANQGSEA. This CDR3 has 14 amino acids. V lost 6 bases to trimming and J lost 8 bases; unmatched junction nucleotides: 8. The CDR3 is CSVPTGTGGGELFF. The CDR3 bases are TGCAGCGTCCCAACGGGGACAGGGGGAGGGGAGCTGTTTTTT.

The sample holds a few counts of this clone. The chain couples TRBV7-3 to TRBJ2-3; perhaps TRBD2 as D (5 bases). The CDR3 extends over 14 amino acids. CDR1 and CDR2 from the germline V gene are SGHTA and FQGTGA. The V and J ends lost 2 bases and 3 bases respectively, with 9 bases between them. CDR3 nucleotide sequence: TGTGCCAGCAGCTTAGCGGGTAATACAGATACGCAGTATTTT. It yields the protein CASSLAGNTDTQYF.

The rearrangement joins TRBV6-5 to TRBJ1-4, with 10 nucleotides matching TRBD1. Germline trimming cut 6 bases from V and 8 bases from J; bases unmatched to any gene: 3. The CDR3 is 13 residues long. In germline, CDR1 is MNHEY, CDR2 SVGAGI. CDR3 nucleotide sequence: TGTGCCAGCAGGTGGGACAGGGGCGAAAAACTGTTTTTT. Protein sequence: CASRWDRGEKLFF.

V is TRBV4-3 and J is TRBJ2-3; perhaps TRBD1 as D (6 bases). Per the germline V gene, CDR1 is LGHNA and CDR2 is YSLEER. Trimming cost V 1 base and J 6 bases, with 20 bases left between them. This CDR3 region has 17 residues. CDR3 nucleotides: TGCGCCAGCAGCCAAGGGGGGCTAGCTCTAAGGGGGGATACGCAGTATTTT. It is translated as CASSQGGLALRGDTQYF.

The rearrangement links TRBV5-6 to TRBJ2-2; 9 nucleotides line up with TRBD1. V dropped 2 bases and J dropped 2; count of bases not matched to a gene: 4. CDR3 length equals 16 residues. Germline V CDR1 and CDR2: SGHDT, YYEEEE. The CDR3 DNA reads as TGTGCCAGCAGCTTACCGGGACAGGGAAACACCGGGGAGCTGTTTTTT. Protein sequence: CASSLPGQGNTGELFF. The whole variable domain, filled in from reference TRBV5-6 and TRBJ2-2, reads DAGVTQSPTHLIKTRGQQVTLRCSPKSGHDTVSWYQQALGQGPQFIFQYYEEEERQRGNFPDRFSGHQFPNYSSELNVNALLLGDSALYLCASSLPGQGNTGELFFGEGSRLTVL.

The CDR3 DNA reads as TGTGCCAGCAGCCGGACAGGAGCCAAAAACATTCAGTACTTC. Its protein is CASSRTGAKNIQYF. V and J are TRBV11-2 and TRBJ2-4, with 7 bases identical to TRBD1. The CDR3 contains 14 residues. CDR1 is SGHAT, CDR2 FQNNGV, per germline. V lost 5 bases to trimming and J lost 0 bases; unmatched junction nucleotides: 1.

The rearrangement joins TRBV18 to TRBJ2-1; TRBD2 aligns across 12 bases. The CDR3 runs 15 residues. CDR1 is KGHSH, CDR2 LQKENI, per germline. V lost 4 bases, J lost 7 bases, and 5 bases stayed unmatched. Written as DNA, the CDR3 is TGTGCCAGCTCACAACTAGCGGGGGGCGATAATGAGCAGTTCTTC. This translates into CASSQLAGGDNEQFF.

The chain couples TRBV5-4 to TRBJ2-5; D is unclear. This CDR3 comprises 14 residues. V lost 3 bases to trimming and J lost 5 bases, with 14 bases between them. The germline V gene encodes CDR1 SGHNT and CDR2 YYREEE (reference sequence). The DNA of the CDR3 is TGTGCCAGCAGCTCACCTTCGAGTCGGGAGACCCAGTACTTC. The encoded protein is CASSSPSSRETQYF.

The genes are TRBV4-3 and TRBJ2-1; 13 positions agree with TRBD2. The germline CDR1 and CDR2 sequences are LGHNA and YSLEER. V trimming: 4 bases; J trimming: 1 base; junction bases outside the gene matches: 4. The CDR3 covers 17 residues. The CDR3 spells CASSRTSGSQSYNEQFF. The CDR3 bases are TGCGCCAGCAGCCGGACTAGCGGGAGTCAATCCTACAATGAGCAGTTCTTC.

This clone was detected only a few times. The chain joins TRBV5-5 to TRBJ2-7; weak D call: TRBD2 (7 bases). Germline V gene data show CDR1 as SGHKS and CDR2 as YYEKEE (reference sequence). The CDR3 extends over 15 amino acids. V gave up 4 bases and J gave up 3 bases, with 17 bases separating them. The CDR3 spells CASSLGGTYLYEQYF. CDR3 DNA: TGTGCCAGCAGCCTGGGGGGGACATATCTCTACGAGCAGTACTTC. Using reference TRBV5-5 and TRBJ2-7 for the parts outside the CDR3, the full variable domain is DAGVTQSPTHLIKTRGQQVTLRCSPISGHKSVSWYQQVLGQGPQFIFQYYEKEERGRGNFPDRFSARQFPNYSSELNVNALLLGDSALYLCASSLGGTYLYEQYFGPGTRLTVT.

V usage is TRBV30 and J usage is TRBJ2-3, with 9 positions matching TRBD2. In germline, CDR1 is GTSNPN, CDR2 SVGIG (reference sequence). This CDR3 has 14 amino acids. The J segment lost 1 base and the V segment lost 5 bases, leaving 4 bases of the junction unmatched. The CDR3 here is CAWDRTSGTDTQYF. The CDR3, as DNA: TGTGCCTGGGACCGGACTAGCGGCACAGATACGCAGTATTTT.

The chain is built from TRBV5-5 and TRBJ1-5; D not resolved. This CDR3 is 14 amino acids long. V was shortened by 0 bases and J by 0 bases, with 4 bases between the two germline ends. Germline CDR1 is SGHKS and CDR2 is YYEKEE (reference sequence). The CDR3 DNA is TGTGCCAGCAGCTTGGACTATAGCAATCAGCCCCAGCATTTT. Translation: CASSLDYSNQPQHF.